These 4 T cell receptor beta chains were all obtained from the same sample, sequenced in a study of metastatic and nonmetastatic thyroid tumors. Every patient underwent thyroid surgery untreated. TCRdb used MiXCR to call clones anew from the PCR reads. The profile shows just under 60,000 clones, about 17% of them singletons. The material sequenced was blood. Receptor source: a male donor with papillary thyroid cancer or a benign thyroid nodule (not recorded which). Some clones in this sample may be carry-over from other donors' samples.

This clone occurred many times. This rearrangement joins TRBV4-1 to TRBJ2-5, with TRBD2 matching over 7 bases. Per the germline V gene, CDR1 is MGHRA and CDR2 is YSYEKL. The CDR3 covers 15 residues. With V trimmed by 2 bases and J by 2 bases, 5 bases remained unmatched. In DNA, the CDR3 is TGCGCCAGCAGCCAACCCAGGGAGGGGCAAGAGACCCAGTACTTC. Translating gives CASSQPREGQETQYF.

On this clone itself: The conserved final phenylalanine or tryptophan is absent from the CDR3, which likely points to a read error. V is TRBV11-1 and J is TRBJ2-1; tentative D call: TRBD2 (5 bases). Per germline, CDR1 SGHAT and CDR2 FQDESV (reference sequence). The CDR3 is 16 residues long. V lost 2 bases to trimming and J lost 4 bases, with 15 bases between them. CDR3 DNA sequence: TGTGCCAGCAGCTTATCCGCTAGCTTGTGTTACAATGAGCAGTTCCTC. Translation: CASSLSASLCYNEQFL.

This clone was seen at least ten times. The chain uses TRBV20-1 and TRBJ1-1, with TRBD1 as a possible D gene (5 bases). V lost 5 bases, J lost 3 bases, and 16 bases lay in between. Germline-derived CDR1 and CDR2 are DFQATT and SNEGSKA (reference sequence). CDR3 length: 14 amino acids. DNA of the CDR3: TGCAGTGCTGGGAGGGGAGGTCGGGACACTGAAGCTTTCTTT. Translation: CSAGRGGRDTEAFF.

This clone has ten or more counts. This chain joins TRBV5-6 and TRBJ1-2; D remains ambiguous. Germline lookup yields CDR1 SGHDT and CDR2 YYEEEE. The CDR3 sequence is 17 residues long. The V end was cut by 1 base, the J end by 0 bases, with 16 bases between. In DNA form, the CDR3 reads TGTGCCAGCAGCTTGTATGGTTTGGAGTACCCTAACTATGGCTACACCTTC. Translating it yields CASSLYGLEYPNYGYTF.